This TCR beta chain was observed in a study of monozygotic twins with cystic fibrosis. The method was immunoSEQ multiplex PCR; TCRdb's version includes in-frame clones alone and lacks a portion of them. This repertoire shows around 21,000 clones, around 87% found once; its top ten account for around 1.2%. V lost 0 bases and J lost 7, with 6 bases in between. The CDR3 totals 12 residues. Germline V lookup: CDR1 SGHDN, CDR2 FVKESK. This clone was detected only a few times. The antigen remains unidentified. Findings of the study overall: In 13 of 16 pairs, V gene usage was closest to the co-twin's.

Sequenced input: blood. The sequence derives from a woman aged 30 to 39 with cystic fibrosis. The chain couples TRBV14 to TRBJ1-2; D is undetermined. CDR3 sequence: CASSQEWGGYTF. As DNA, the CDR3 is TGTGCCAGCAGCCAAGAATGGGGTGGCTACACCTTC.